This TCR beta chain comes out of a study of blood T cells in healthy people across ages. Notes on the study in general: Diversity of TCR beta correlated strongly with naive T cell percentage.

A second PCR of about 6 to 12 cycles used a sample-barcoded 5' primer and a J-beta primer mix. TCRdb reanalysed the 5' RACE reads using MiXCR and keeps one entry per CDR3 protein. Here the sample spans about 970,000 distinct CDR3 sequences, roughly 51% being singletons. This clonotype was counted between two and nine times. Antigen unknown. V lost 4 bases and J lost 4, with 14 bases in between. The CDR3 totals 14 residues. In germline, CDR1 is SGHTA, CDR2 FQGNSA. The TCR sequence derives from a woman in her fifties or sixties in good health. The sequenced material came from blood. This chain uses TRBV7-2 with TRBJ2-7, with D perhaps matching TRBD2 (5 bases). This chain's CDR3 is CASSSFLAKYEQYF. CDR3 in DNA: TGTGCCAGCAGCTCTTTCCTAGCTAAGTACGAGCAGTACTTC.